This TCR beta chain was documented in a study of cytomegalovirus exposure and HLA in healthy donors. General study results and limits: Rarity marked most TCR sequences, yet some public TCRs occurred in many donors.

About this clone: Its target is unknown.

This CDR3 has 17 residues. Germline lookup yields CDR1 LGHNA and CDR2 YSLEER. V dropped 0 bases and J dropped 5; count of bases not matched to a gene: 10. TCRdb's table, derived via immunoSEQ multiplex PCR, lists solely in-frame clones and lacks some. This table holds some 100,000 clones, roughly nine tenths found once. The rearrangement uses TRBV4-3 and TRBJ2-1; TRBD2 agrees at 7 bases. This receptor was obtained from a man younger than 35 in good health and CMV-seropositive. The sequencing sample was made of PBMCs. Written as DNA, the CDR3 is TGCGCCAGCAGCCAAGATCCTACGGGGGGACCCAACAATGAGCAGTTCTTC. It specifies CASSQDPTGGPNNEQFF.